This T cell receptor (beta chain) was captured in a study of T-cell memory formation after mild COVID-19 (dated by TCRdb to about 2021). For the wider study: Most TCR sequence clusters were specific to one of the two donors. Longitudinal TCRalpha and TCRbeta repertoire sequencing tracked T-cell clones expanding and contracting after mild COVID-19 in a couple of donors. The cohort was made up of two young adult volunteers, one female and one male, who were previously healthy.

The instrument was an Illumina NovaSeq 6000. TCRalpha and TCRbeta cDNA libraries were constructed by 5'RACE with constant-segment primers, with sample barcodes and unique molecular identifiers being introduced. RNA was extracted from every sample with Trizol reagent. Library amplification was performed in two PCR steps, and a second sample barcode and Illumina TruSeq adapters were introduced in the second step. Sequencing of the libraries was done on an Illumina NovaSeq, producing 2 x 150 bp paired-end reads. The study's processing was this. Reads were demultiplexed and collapsed into UMI-guided consensus sequences with migec v1.2.7. Using mixcr v2.1.11, UMI consensuses were aligned to TRA and TRB V and J templates and then assembled into clonotypes. Expanded or contracted clonotypes were those called significant by both edgeR and NoisET, with noise models trained on biological replicates. edgeR calls used a false discovery rate-adjusted p below 0.01 and a log2 fold-change threshold of 1. As an exploratory analysis of dynamics, max-normalized trajectories of the 1000 most abundant clonotypes were examined with PCA combined with hierarchical clustering. Each responding clone was given a CD4 or CD8 phenotype based on the CD4+ and CD8+ repertoires, which had been sequenced separately. The raw public data were reprocessed by TCRdb itself: fastp quality trimming at Q25, MiXCR clonotype calling, in-frame beta chains only. Every CDR3 protein is listed once, alongside the most common genes and DNA of its rows. The V and J calls, along with clone size, are taken from TCRdb and not from the paper's own processing. Counted in this sample were more than 150,000 distinct CDR3 sequences; about 21% of them appeared once. The ten largest clones add up to about 21% of the sample.

Trimming at the junction amounts to 1 base on V and 6 bases on J, and the germline ends lie 8 bases apart. Its CDR3 holds 12 amino acids, cysteine through phenylalanine. The retained sequence is limited to the CDR3, 36 bases, with the frame set at the first base. As encoded in the germline V gene (reference sequence), CDR1 is DFQATT while CDR2 is SNEGSKA. PBMCs were isolated by Ficoll-Paque density gradient centrifugation. For this clonotype: Its antigen is unknown. No qualities accompany the bases; no much larger clone lies one base away.

Results and caveats for the whole study, not just this receptor: The study covered only a couple of mild cases, and larger cohorts including severe cases with pre-infection samples were considered necessary. From day 15 to 85, contracting clones showed balanced CD4/CD8 phenotypes, whereas a second wave of clones that expanded from day 15 to 37 leaned towards CD4+. Contracting CD4+ clones were found mainly in CM and EM memory subsets, while CD8+ clones were enriched in EMRA. Whether the second-wave clones peaking on day 37 were SARS-CoV-2 specific was not confirmed. The detection of some responding clones in pre-infection memory suggests that pre-existing cross-reactive memory T cells joined the SARS-CoV-2 response.

This sequence originates from an adult woman who had mild COVID-19 (a few samples of this study predate the infection). The sample titles of this study are shuffled in the database, so cell type and time point are left out; the donor was told from shared clones. The chain is encoded by TRBV20-1 joined to TRBJ2-3; the D region possibly corresponds to TRBD2 (5 bases align). Sequencing was performed on PBMCs or a T cell subset sorted from them (not recorded which). The CDR3 is CSARGTFDTQYF. The DNA sequence is given as TGCAGTGCTAGAGGGACTTTCGATACGCAGTATTTT.